The sequence of this T cell receptor beta chain was determined in a study of T-cell memory formation after mild COVID-19. At the level of the study: TCR clusters were largely donor specific. General observations from the study: There was no confirmation that second-wave clones peaking on day 37 were SARS-CoV-2 specific.

TCRdb reprocessed the 5' RACE reads with MiXCR, giving one entry per CDR3 protein. Of some 410,000 distinct CDR3 sequences listed, about a quarter are singletons. V gave up 5 bases and J gave up 5 bases; unmatched junction bases: 2. Looked up from germline, CDR1 is DFQATT and CDR2 is SNEGSKA (reference sequence). This CDR3 region has 12 residues. This clonotype was observed a handful of times. Its antigen is not known. This chain uses TRBV20-1 with TRBJ2-5; 10 bases align to TRBD2. This receptor was taken from an adult woman who had mild COVID-19 (a few samples of this study predate the infection). Cell type and time point are not known. The specimen was PBMCs or a T cell subset sorted from them (not recorded which). The CDR3 DNA reads as TGCAGTGCTGCGACTAGCGGGGAGACCCAGTACTTC. Its translation is CSAATSGETQYF.